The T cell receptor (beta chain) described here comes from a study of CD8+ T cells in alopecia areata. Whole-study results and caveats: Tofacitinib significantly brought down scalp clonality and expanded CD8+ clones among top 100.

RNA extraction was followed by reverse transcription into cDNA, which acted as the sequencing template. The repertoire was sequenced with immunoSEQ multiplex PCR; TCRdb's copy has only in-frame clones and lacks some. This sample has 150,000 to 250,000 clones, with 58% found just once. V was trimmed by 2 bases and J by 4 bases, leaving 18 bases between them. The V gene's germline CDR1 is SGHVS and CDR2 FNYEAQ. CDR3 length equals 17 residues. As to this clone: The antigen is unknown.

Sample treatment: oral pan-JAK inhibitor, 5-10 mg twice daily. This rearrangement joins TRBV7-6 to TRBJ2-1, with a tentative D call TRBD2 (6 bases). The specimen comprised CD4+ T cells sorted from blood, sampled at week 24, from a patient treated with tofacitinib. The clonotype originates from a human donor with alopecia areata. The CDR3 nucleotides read TGTGCCAGCAGCTTATATCTCTCGGAGGGTTTTTACAATGAGCAGTTCTTC. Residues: CASSLYLSEGFYNEQFF.